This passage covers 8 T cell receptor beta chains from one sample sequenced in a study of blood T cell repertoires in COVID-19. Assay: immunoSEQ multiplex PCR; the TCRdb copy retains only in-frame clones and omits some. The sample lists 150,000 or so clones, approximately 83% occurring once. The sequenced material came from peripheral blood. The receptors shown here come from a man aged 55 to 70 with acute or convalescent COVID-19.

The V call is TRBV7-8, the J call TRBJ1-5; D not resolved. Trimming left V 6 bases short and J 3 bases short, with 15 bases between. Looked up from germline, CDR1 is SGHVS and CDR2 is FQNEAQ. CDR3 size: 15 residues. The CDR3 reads CASSSRGFVNQPQHF. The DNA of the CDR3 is TGTGCCAGCAGTAGCCGGGGATTTGTCAATCAGCCCCAGCATTTT.

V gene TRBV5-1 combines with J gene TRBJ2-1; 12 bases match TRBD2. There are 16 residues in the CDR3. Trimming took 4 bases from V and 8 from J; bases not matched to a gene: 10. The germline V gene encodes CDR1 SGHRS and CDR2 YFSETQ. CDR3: CASSPRLAGAGHEQFF. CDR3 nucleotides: TGCGCCAGCAGCCCCAGACTAGCGGGAGCCGGGCATGAGCAGTTCTTC.

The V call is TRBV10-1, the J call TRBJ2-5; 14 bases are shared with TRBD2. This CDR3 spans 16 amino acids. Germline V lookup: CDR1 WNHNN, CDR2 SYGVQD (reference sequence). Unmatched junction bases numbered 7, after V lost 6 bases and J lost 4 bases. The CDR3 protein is CASSGTSGSLGETQYF. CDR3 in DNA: TGCGCCAGCAGCGGGACTAGCGGGAGTCTTGGAGAGACCCAGTACTTC.

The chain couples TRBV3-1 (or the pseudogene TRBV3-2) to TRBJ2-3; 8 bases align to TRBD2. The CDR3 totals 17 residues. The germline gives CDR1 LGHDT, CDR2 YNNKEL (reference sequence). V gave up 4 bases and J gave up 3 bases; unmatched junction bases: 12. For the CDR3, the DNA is TGTGCCAGCAGCCCCCGGAGCGGGAGAAGTGGGACAGATACGCAGTATTTT. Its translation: CASSPRSGRSGTDTQYF.

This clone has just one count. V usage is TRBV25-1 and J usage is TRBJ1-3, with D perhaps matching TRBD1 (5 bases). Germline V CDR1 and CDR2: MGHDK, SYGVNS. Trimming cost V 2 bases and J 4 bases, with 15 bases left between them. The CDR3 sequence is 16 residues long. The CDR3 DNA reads TGTGCCAGCAGTGAAGCAGGGCTTTGGGCGGGAAACACCATATATTTT. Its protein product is CASSEAGLWAGNTIYF.

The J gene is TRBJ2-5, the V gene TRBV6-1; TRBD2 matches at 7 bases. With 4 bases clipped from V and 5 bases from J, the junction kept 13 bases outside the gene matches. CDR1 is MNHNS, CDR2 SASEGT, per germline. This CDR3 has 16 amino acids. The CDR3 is CASSGVLGEGWETQYF. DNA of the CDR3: TGTGCCAGCAGTGGGGTCCTCGGGGAGGGATGGGAGACCCAGTACTTC.

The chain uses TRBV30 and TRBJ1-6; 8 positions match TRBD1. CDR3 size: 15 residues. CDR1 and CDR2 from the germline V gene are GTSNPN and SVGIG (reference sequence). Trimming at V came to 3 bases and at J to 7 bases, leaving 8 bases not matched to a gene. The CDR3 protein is CAWRDMTGANSPLHF. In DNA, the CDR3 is TGTGCCTGGAGGGATATGACAGGGGCGAATTCACCCCTCCACTTT.

The CDR3 region is CASSFGTGVPYEQYF. The DNA for the CDR3 is TGTGCCAGCAGCTTTGGGACAGGGGTCCCCTACGAGCAGTACTTC. The V gene is TRBV5-4, the J gene TRBJ2-7, with 10 bases that match TRBD1. CDR1 is SGHNT, CDR2 YYREEE, per germline (reference sequence). After removal of 2 bases from V and 2 bases from J, the junction contained 4 bases not matched to a gene. The CDR3 spans 15 residues.